This entry concerns a single TCR beta chain. Its antigen is undetermined. The data derive from a study of CD8 T cells in Susac syndrome. Study-wide points: The study conceded that its TCR sequencing and HLA analysis involved relatively few individuals.

TEMRA cells were FACS-enriched, while CD8+ and CD4+ T cells were negatively isolated. Germline V gives CDR1 GTSNPN, CDR2 SVGIG (reference sequence). Trimming left V 0 bases short and J 8 bases short, with 5 bases between. The CDR3 consists of 11 residues. The RNA input was about 0.5 to 1 ug, and it was reverse transcribed with random hexamers. Coverage of TCR beta CDR3 amplification by immunoSEQ multiplex PCR extended to 54 Vbeta and 13 Jbeta. TCRdb used MiXCR to reprocess the immunoSEQ multiplex PCR reads, holding one entry per CDR3 protein. The sample carries approximately 120,000 distinct CDR3 sequences, around 96% recorded once.

Sample: CD4+ T cells from PBMCs. The TCR was taken from a human donor in good health. The V call is TRBV30, the J call TRBJ2-1, with D uncertain. The CDR3 reads CAWSVPYEQFF. CDR3 coding DNA: TGTGCCTGGAGTGTTCCCTATGAGCAGTTCTTC.